This TCR beta chain was found in a study of blood T cell repertoires in COVID-19. Background on the study: Specimens from acute and convalescent COVID-19 originated in the United States, Italy and Spain.

Across about two dozen US areas, participants ranged in age from about 18 to 100 years. Participants in the exposed group had met a COVID-19 case in the 2 weeks before joining the study. This clone came up a few times. The data were produced by immunoSEQ multiplex PCR, yet TCRdb's version contains in-frame clones alone and is incomplete. In the table there are 200,000 to 250,000 clones, under 90% of which are singletons. There are 16 residues in the CDR3. Germline V gives CDR1 MDHEN, CDR2 SYDVKM. Deletions cut 4 bases from V and 1 base from J, with 16 bases between. This rearrangement joins TRBV28 to TRBJ1-1; no definite D call. Sequencing input: PBMCs or T cells enriched from blood (not recorded which). The source of this sequence is a woman between 50 and 59 years old who had been exposed to COVID-19. The CDR3 protein is CASSYLGEVGNTEAFF. The CDR3 coding sequence is TGTGCCAGCAGTTACCTTGGTGAGGTCGGGAACACTGAAGCTTTCTTT. The full variable domain, with the rest looked up from reference TRBV28 and TRBJ1-1, is DVKVTQSSRYLVKRTGEKVFLECVQDMDHENMFWYRQDPGLGLRLIYFSYDVKMKEKGDIPEGYSVSREKKERFSLILESASTNQTSMYLCASSYLGEVGNTEAFFGQGTRLTVV.